Listed here are 14 T cell receptor beta chains from one sample, sequenced in a study of blood T cell repertoires in COVID-19. Libraries were prepared by immunoSEQ multiplex PCR; TCRdb keeps only in-frame clonotypes and omits some of them. This sample yields 85,000 to 90,000 clones, of which 86% are seen a single time; about 25% belongs to the top ten. The sample comprised peripheral blood. The receptors shown here come from a human donor in a cohort sampled during active COVID-19.

The chain links TRBV11-2 to TRBJ2-3; D possibly corresponds to TRBD1 (6 bases). V lost 4 bases to trimming and J lost 6 bases, with 17 bases between them. This CDR3 contains 15 residues. The V gene's germline CDR1 is SGHAT and CDR2 FQNNGV. CDR3 bases: TGTGCCAGCAGCTCCGATCACAGGGATTGGGATACGCAGTATTTT. Protein sequence: CASSSDHRDWDTQYF. Supplemented by reference TRBV11-2 and TRBJ2-3, the full variable domain reads EAGVAQSPRYKIIEKRQSVAFWCNPISGHATLYWYQQILGQGPKLLIQFQNNGVVDDSQLPKDRFSAERLKGVDSTLKIQPAKLEDSAVYLCASSSDHRDWDTQYFGPGTRLTVL.

V is TRBV5-1 and J is TRBJ2-5, with 10 bases identical to TRBD2. Trimming removed 0 bases from V and 1 base from J; junction bases left unmatched: 0. Germline V gene lookup returns CDR1 SGHRS and CDR2 YFSETQ. This CDR3 is 15 amino acids long. As DNA, the CDR3 is TGCGCCAGCAGCTTGGGGACTAGCGGCCAAGAGACCCAGTACTTC. The encoded protein is CASSLGTSGQETQYF.

J is TRBJ1-5 and V is TRBV3-1 (or the pseudogene TRBV3-2); 7 positions agree with TRBD1. CDR3 length: 16 residues. The germline V gene encodes CDR1 LGHDT and CDR2 YNNKEL (reference sequence). V trimming: 3 bases; J trimming: 4 bases; junction bases outside the gene matches: 9. CDR3 sequence: CASSQVLDRVNQPQHF. The CDR3 DNA is TGTGCCAGCAGCCAGGTACTAGACAGGGTTAATCAGCCCCAGCATTTT.

This chain uses TRBV9 with TRBJ1-3; D not resolved. Per the germline V gene, CDR1 is SGDLS and CDR2 is YYNGEE. The CDR3 is 15 amino acids. The ends were cut back, 4 bases at V and 4 bases at J, with 15 bases in the middle. DNA of the CDR3: TGTGCCAGCAGCCCAAGAACCCGAGCAGGAAACACCATATATTTT. Translation gives CASSPRTRAGNTIYF.

This chain's CDR3 is CASSPQLQGRAEAFF. Here the CDR3 DNA reads TGTGCCAGCAGCCCACAGCTACAGGGTCGGGCTGAAGCTTTCTTT. The chain uses TRBV7-2 and TRBJ1-1; a possible D gene is TRBD1 (6 bases). Germline CDR1 and CDR2: SGHTA and FQGNSA. Between the trimmed V and J ends, which lost 5 bases and 6 bases, there was a span of 19 bases. This CDR3 spans 15 amino acids.

CDR3 in DNA: TGTGCCAGCAGCGAAAGGACAGGGTCCACCGGGGAGCTGTTTTTT. This gives the protein CASSERTGSTGELFF. This chain connects TRBV7-6 to TRBJ2-2; 8 bases are a match to TRBD1. The germline gives CDR1 SGHVS, CDR2 FNYEAQ. With V trimmed by 5 bases and J by 4 bases, 6 bases remained unmatched. The CDR3 is 15 amino acids.

This rearrangement joins TRBV11-2 to TRBJ2-7; TRBD2 might be the D (6 bases). Deletions cut 2 bases from V and 0 bases from J, with 11 bases between. This CDR3 is built from 15 residues. Looked up from germline, CDR1 is SGHAT and CDR2 is FQNNGV. The CDR3 reads CASSLKASDSYEQYF. The CDR3, as DNA: TGTGCCAGCAGCTTAAAGGCTAGCGACTCCTACGAGCAGTACTTC.

This clone was counted a few times. The chain links TRBV24-1 to TRBJ2-5, with D tentatively TRBD2 (5 bases). Germline CDR1 KGHDR, CDR2 SFDVKD. This CDR3 spans 14 amino acids. Trimming took off 2 bases at V and 4 bases at J, with 10 bases between the two ends. DNA of the CDR3: TGTGCCACCAGTGATTCCCGGAGCGGAGAGACCCAGTACTTC. Its translation is CATSDSRSGETQYF.

This chain joins TRBV5-6 and TRBJ2-7, with a possible D match to TRBD1 (7 bases). The germline gives CDR1 SGHDT, CDR2 YYEEEE. The CDR3 totals 13 residues. V lost 6 bases and J lost 1, with 11 bases in between. The chain's CDR3 is CASTRGVSYEQYF. For the CDR3, the DNA is TGTGCCAGCACCAGGGGGGTTTCCTACGAGCAGTACTTC.

This chain connects TRBV29-1 to TRBJ2-1; D not resolved. Germline V lookup: CDR1 SQVTM, CDR2 ANQGSEA. This CDR3 has 13 residues. The ends were cut back, 3 bases at V and 4 bases at J, with 10 bases in the middle. DNA of the CDR3: TGCAGCGTTGAGAGTACCGTTTACAATGAGCAGTTCTTC. Encoded protein: CSVESTVYNEQFF.

The V and J genes are TRBV10-3 and TRBJ2-7; D gene uncertain. The CDR3 covers 15 residues. Germline CDR1 is ENHRY and CDR2 is SYGVKD. With 2 bases removed from V and 0 bases from J, the gap between germline ends came to 11 bases. CDR3 region: CAISEPDFRSYEQYF. CDR3 bases: TGTGCCATCAGTGAGCCAGACTTCCGCTCCTACGAGCAGTACTTC.

This rearrangement joins TRBV18 to TRBJ2-1; 9 nucleotides align to TRBD2. Trimming at V came to 0 bases and at J to 6 bases, leaving 6 bases not matched to a gene. The CDR3 extends over 16 amino acids. CDR1 is KGHSH, CDR2 LQKENI, per germline. CDR3 protein: CASSPPHLAGTNEQFF. The DNA for the CDR3 is TGTGCCAGCTCACCACCGCACCTAGCGGGAACCAATGAGCAGTTCTTC.

The chain has TRBV7-2 and TRBJ2-7; TRBD1 agrees at 7 bases. Germline CDR1 reads SGHTA; CDR2 reads FQGNSA. The junction had 6 bases not matched to a gene; V was cut back by 5 bases and J by 2 bases. CDR3 length equals 14 residues. CDR3 sequence: CASSARQGPYEQYF. DNA of the CDR3: TGTGCCAGCAGCGCGAGACAGGGCCCCTACGAGCAGTACTTC.

This sequence joins TRBV4-3 and TRBJ2-7, with 7 bases fitting TRBD1. Germline V gene sequence: CDR1 LGHNA, CDR2 YSLEER. This CDR3 is 15 amino acids long. V lost 1 base and J lost 1; bases outside the gene matches: 4. CDR3 residues: CASSQVRDSSYEQYF. The CDR3 coding sequence is TGCGCCAGCAGCCAAGTCCGGGACAGTTCCTACGAGCAGTACTTC.